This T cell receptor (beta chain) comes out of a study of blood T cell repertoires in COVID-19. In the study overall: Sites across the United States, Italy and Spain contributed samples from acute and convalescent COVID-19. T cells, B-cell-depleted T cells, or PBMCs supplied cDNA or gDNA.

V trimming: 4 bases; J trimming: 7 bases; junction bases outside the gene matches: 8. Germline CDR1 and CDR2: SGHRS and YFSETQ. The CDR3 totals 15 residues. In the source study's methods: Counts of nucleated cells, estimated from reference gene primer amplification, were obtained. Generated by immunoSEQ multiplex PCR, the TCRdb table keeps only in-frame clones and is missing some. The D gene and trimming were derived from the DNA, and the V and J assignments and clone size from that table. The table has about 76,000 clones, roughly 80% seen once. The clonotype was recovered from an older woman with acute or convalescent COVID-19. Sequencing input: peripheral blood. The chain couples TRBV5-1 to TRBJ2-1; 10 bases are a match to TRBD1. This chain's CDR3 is CASSKTGGALNEQFF. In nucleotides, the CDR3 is TGCGCCAGCAGCAAGACAGGGGGCGCCTTGAATGAGCAGTTCTTC.